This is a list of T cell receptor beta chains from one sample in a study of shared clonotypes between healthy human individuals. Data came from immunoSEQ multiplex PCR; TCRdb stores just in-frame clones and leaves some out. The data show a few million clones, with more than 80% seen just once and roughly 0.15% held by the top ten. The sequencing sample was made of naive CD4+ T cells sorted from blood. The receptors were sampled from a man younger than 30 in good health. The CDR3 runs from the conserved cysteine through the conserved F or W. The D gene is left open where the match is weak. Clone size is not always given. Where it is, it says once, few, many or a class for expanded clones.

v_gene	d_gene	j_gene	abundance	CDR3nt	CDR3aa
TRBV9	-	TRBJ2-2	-	TGTGCCAGCAGCGTAGGGAGGATTGGGGAGCTGTTTTTT	CASSVGRIGELFF
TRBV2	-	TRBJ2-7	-	TGTGCCAGCAGTGAAGCAGGGTCCGGCTCCTACGAGCAGTACTTC	CASSEAGSGSYEQYF
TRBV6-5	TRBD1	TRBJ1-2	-	TGTGCCAGCAGCCTAGGACAGGGAGGTCGCGGCTACACCTTC	CASSLGQGGRGYTF
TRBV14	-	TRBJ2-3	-	TGTGCCAGCAGCCAAGATAGGTGGGGATCAGATACGCAGTATTTT	CASSQDRWGSDTQYF
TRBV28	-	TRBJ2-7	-	TGTGCCAGCAGTGGCACCAGGTACGAGCAGTACTTC	CASSGTRYEQYF
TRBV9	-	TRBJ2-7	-	TGTGCCAGCAGCGTAGATGCAGGAGCCATAATATACTCCTACGAGCAGTACTTC	CASSVDAGAIIYSYEQYF
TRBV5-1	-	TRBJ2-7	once	TGCGCCAGCAGCCGCGGGGACACCGGGGCCGAGCAGTACTTC	CASSRGDTGAEQYF
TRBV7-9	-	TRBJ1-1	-	TGTGCCAGCAGCGTAGAGGCCGGCCGCTACACTGAAGCTTTCTTT	CASSVEAGRYTEAFF
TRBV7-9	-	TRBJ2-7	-	TGTGCCAGCAGCCTGCTGCCGGGACCCCCGAGGAACGAGCAGTACTTC	CASSLLPGPPRNEQYF
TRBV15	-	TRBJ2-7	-	TGTGCCACCAGCGGGGGTTTAGCCTACGAGCAGTACTTC	CATSGGLAYEQYF
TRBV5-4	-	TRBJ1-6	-	TGTGCCAGCAGCGGCACCCCTCGACAGGATAATTCACCCCTCCACTTT	CASSGTPRQDNSPLHF
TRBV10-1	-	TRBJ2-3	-	TGCGCCAGCAGGGACTCTAGCACAGATACGCAGTATTTT	CASRDSSTDTQYF
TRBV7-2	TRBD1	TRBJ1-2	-	TGTGCCAGCAGCTTATACGGGACAGGGTATGGCTACACCTTC	CASSLYGTGYGYTF
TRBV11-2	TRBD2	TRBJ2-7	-	TGTGCCAGCAGCCACTATAGCGGGAGGGGCTCCTACGAGCAGTACTTC	CASSHYSGRGSYEQYF
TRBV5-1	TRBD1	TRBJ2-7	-	TGCGCCAGCAGCCCACCAGGACAGGGTTCCGAGCAGTACTTC	CASSPPGQGSEQYF
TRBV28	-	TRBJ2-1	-	TGTGCCAGCAGGCCCACAGGGGAGGGGAAATACAATGAGCAGTTCTTC	CASRPTGEGKYNEQFF
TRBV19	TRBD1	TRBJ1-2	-	TGTGCCAGTCAAACCGGGACAGGGGACTATGGCTACACCTTC	CASQTGTGDYGYTF
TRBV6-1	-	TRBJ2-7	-	TGTGCCAGCAGTAGGGCAGGGATTTACGAGCAGTACTTC	CASSRAGIYEQYF
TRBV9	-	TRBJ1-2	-	TGTGCCAGCAGCGGTTATCTCTCAGGCATCAATGGCTACACCTTC	CASSGYLSGINGYTF
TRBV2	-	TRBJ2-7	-	TGTGCCAGCAGTGTAGACAGGGTCGGAGGGAGAGAGCAGTACTTC	CASSVDRVGGREQYF
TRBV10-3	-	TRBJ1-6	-	TGTGCCACCGCAGGAGGGAATTGGGATTCACCCCTCCACTTT	CATAGGNWDSPLHF
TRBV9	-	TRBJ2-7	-	TGTGCCAGCAGCGTAGGTCCTGTAGGTTACGAGCAGTACTTC	CASSVGPVGYEQYF
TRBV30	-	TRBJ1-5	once	TGTGCCTGGAGCGTATATAGCAATCAGCCCCAGCATTTT	CAWSVYSNQPQHF
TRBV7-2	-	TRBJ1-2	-	TGTGCCAGCAGCTTAGGGCAGAGGGCCAGGGGCTACACCTTC	CASSLGQRARGYTF
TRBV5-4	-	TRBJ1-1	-	TGTGCCAGCAGCTTGGGACTGAACACTGAAGCTTTCTTT	CASSLGLNTEAFF
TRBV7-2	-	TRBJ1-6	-	TGTGCCAGCAGCGGCACGGGTAAGCGCAATTCACCCCTCCACTTT	CASSGTGKRNSPLHF
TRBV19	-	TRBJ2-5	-	TGTGCCAGTAACGTACGGGGTGAAGAGACCCAGTACTTC	CASNVRGEETQYF
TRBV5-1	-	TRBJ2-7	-	TGCGCCAGCAGTTCGGCTAAGAAATCCTTCGAGCAGTACTTC	CASSSAKKSFEQYF
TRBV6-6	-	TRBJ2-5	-	TGTGCCAGCAGTCTCTGGGGGAAAGAGACCCAGTACTTC	CASSLWGKETQYF
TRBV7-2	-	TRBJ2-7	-	TGTGCCAGCAGCCCCACACCAGGGACCTACGAGCAGTACTTC	CASSPTPGTYEQYF
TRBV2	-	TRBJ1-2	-	TGTGCCAGCAGATGGTATACTAACTATGGCTACACCTTC	CASRWYTNYGYTF
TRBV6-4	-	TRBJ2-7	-	TGTGCCAGCAGGCCCACCGCGGACGGCTCCTACGAGCAGTACTTC	CASRPTADGSYEQYF
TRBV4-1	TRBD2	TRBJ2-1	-	TGCGCCAGCAGCCCCTACAGGACTAGCGGTACCTACAATGAGCAGTTCTTC	CASSPYRTSGTYNEQFF
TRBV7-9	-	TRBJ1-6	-	TGTGCCAGCAGCACCAGGGTCGGGGATTCACCCCTCCACTTT	CASSTRVGDSPLHF
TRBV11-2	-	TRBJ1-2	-	TGTGCCAGCAGCTCCCGTAGCGGGCGGGGGAACTATGGCTACACCTTC	CASSSRSGRGNYGYTF
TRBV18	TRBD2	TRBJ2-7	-	TGTGCCAGCTCACCGCTCCCTAGCGGGGGGGGCATTGTAGAGCAGTACTTC	CASSPLPSGGGIVEQYF
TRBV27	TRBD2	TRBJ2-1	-	TGTGCCAGCAGTTTCGGCGGGAGGGCCTATGGGCAGTTCTTC	CASSFGGRAYGQFF
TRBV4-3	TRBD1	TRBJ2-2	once	TGCGCCAGCAGCCAAGATCGGGGACAGGGGAACACCGGGGAGCTGTTTTTT	CASSQDRGQGNTGELFF
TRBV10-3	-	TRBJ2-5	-	TGTGCCATCAGTGAGTCAGAGGCGGAGGGGACAGAGACCCAGTACTTC	CAISESEAEGTETQYF
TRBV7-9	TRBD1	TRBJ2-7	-	TGTGCCAGCAGCTTAGCAGAGACAGGGCGCTCTTACGAGCAGTACTTC	CASSLAETGRSYEQYF
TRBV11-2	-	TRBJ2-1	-	TGTGCCAGCAGCTTAGAGGCAGGCAGAGAGCAGTTCTTC	CASSLEAGREQFF
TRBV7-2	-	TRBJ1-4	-	TGTGCCAGCAGCTTGGGAGGGCAGATCACTAATGAAAAACTGTTTTTT	CASSLGGQITNEKLFF
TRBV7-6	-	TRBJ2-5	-	TGTGCCAGCAGCTCAATAGGGTTGCCACAAGAGACCCAGTACTTC	CASSSIGLPQETQYF
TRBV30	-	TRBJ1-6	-	TGTGCCTGGAACCGGGACACTAAGAATTCACCCCTCCACTTT	CAWNRDTKNSPLHF
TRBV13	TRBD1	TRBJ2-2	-	TGTGCCAGCAGCCCCCGGGACAGGGTTCGGGACGGGAACACCGGGGAGCTGTTTTTT	CASSPRDRVRDGNTGELFF
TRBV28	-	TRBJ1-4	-	TGTGCCAGCAGTTCGCCCGGTAGGGGAGGTGAAAAACTGTTTTTT	CASSSPGRGGEKLFF
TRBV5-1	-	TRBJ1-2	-	TGCGCCAGCAGCCCCCTGGCGGGGATCAATGGCTACACCTTC	CASSPLAGINGYTF
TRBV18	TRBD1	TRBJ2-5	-	TGTGCCAGCTCACCTAGGACAGGGGAGACCCAGTACTTC	CASSPRTGETQYF
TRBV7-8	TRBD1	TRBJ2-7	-	TGTGCCAGCAGCCTCGACAGGGGCCAAGAGCAGTACTTC	CASSLDRGQEQYF
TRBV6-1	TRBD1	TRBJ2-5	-	TGTGCCAGCAGTGGCGGGACAGGAGGGACCCAGTACTTC	CASSGGTGGTQYF
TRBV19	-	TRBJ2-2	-	TGTGCCAGTAGTATATCGAGCGGACGGAACACCGGGGAGCTGTTTTTT	CASSISSGRNTGELFF
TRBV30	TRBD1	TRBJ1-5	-	TGTGCCTGGAGTACGCGACAGGGGGTGGGTCAGCCCCAGCATTTT	CAWSTRQGVGQPQHF
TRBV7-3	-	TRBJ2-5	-	TGTGCCAGCAGCTTGAACAGGGGAGGCGGAGAGACCCAGTACTTC	CASSLNRGGGETQYF
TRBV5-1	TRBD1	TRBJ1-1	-	TGCGCCAGCAGCTTGGAGGGGGCGAACACTGAAGCTTTCTTT	CASSLEGANTEAFF
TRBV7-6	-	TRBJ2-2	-	TGTGCCAGCAGTCCAGGTCAGGGCACGGGGGAGCTGTTTTTT	CASSPGQGTGELFF
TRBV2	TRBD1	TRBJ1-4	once	TGTGCCAGCAAGGAACAGGGGGCAGGGGGTGAAAAACTGTTTTTT	CASKEQGAGGEKLFF
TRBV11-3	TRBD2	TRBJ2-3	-	TGTGCCAGCAGCCGACTAGCGGGCTCCAGCACAGATACGCAGTATTTT	CASSRLAGSSTDTQYF
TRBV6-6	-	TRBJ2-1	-	TGTGCCTCTGGGGGAAGCGGAAGCTCCTACAATGAGCAGTTCTTC	CASGGSGSSYNEQFF
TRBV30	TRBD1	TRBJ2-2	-	TGTGCCTGGAGTGCGGTGACAGGGGCTGCCGGGGAGCTGTTTTTT	CAWSAVTGAAGELFF
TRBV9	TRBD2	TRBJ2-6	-	TGTGCCAGCAGCGTAGGGTCTAGCGGGAACTCTGGGGCCAACGTCCTGACTTTC	CASSVGSSGNSGANVLTF